The entry that follows covers one T cell receptor beta chain sequence. V lost 3 bases, J lost 7 bases, and 18 bases lay in between. The germline V gene encodes CDR1 MDHEN and CDR2 SYDVKM. The CDR3 consists of 16 residues. Clones were sequenced by immunoSEQ multiplex PCR, and TCRdb holds only the in-frame ones, with some missing. In the table there are about 600,000 clones, less than 98% of which are singletons. This entry comes from a study of shared clonotypes between healthy human individuals. The chain employs TRBV28 and TRBJ1-4, with D unresolved. The specimen sequenced was naive CD4+ T cells sorted from blood. Subset specified: CD45RA+ positively selected. This receptor was identified in a woman aged 25 to 39 in good health. In DNA form, the CDR3 reads TGTGCCAGCAGTTTTACCAGGACCATCCCTATTGAAAAACTGTTTTTT. It specifies CASSFTRTIPIEKLFF.